The text below deals with one TCR beta chain. These data come from a study of blood T cell repertoires in COVID-19. Study background: Collection of acute and convalescent COVID-19 samples took place in the United States, Italy and Spain. PBMCs, B-cell-depleted T cells, or T cells provided the cDNA or gDNA that made up the material.

In the source study's methods: Amplifying reference gene primers gave estimates of nucleated cell counts. The protocol was immunoSEQ multiplex PCR, while the TCRdb copy is restricted to in-frame clones and leaves out a portion. Clone size and the V and J calls come from that table; the DNA yielded D and trimming. Of 150,000 to 200,000 clones listed, just under 90% are singletons. V was clipped by 0 bases and J by 2 bases, with 13 bases between them. Per germline, CDR1 SGHVS and CDR2 FQNEAQ. This CDR3 region has 16 residues. Input material: peripheral blood. This receptor was identified in a young woman who had recovered from COVID-19. This chain connects TRBV7-8 to TRBJ1-2; D remains unclear. The CDR3 DNA reads as TGTGCCAGCAGCTTAGCGGTAGTGGTACAGAACTATGGCTACACCTTC. This codes for CASSLAVVVQNYGYTF.